The 26 T cell receptor beta chains given below trace back to one sample, sequenced in a study of cytotoxic CD8 clonotypes in ibrutinib-treated CLL (dated by TCRdb to about 2021). The time point label, as the study defines it: roughly 25 months on ibrutinib. The receptor library was made with the immunoSEQ multiplex PCR assay. Held by TCRdb, this immuneACCESS table contains in-frame sequences only and omits some clones. Under half of the omission traces to an unresolved V gene where checked; the cause of the rest is unknown. The sample data list about 45,000 clones, and 65% of these were observed just once. In total, the top ten clones hold 20% to 25% of the sample. Here the sequenced sample was PBMCs, taken after 24 months of ibrutinib treatment. The receptors here all came from a human donor with chronic lymphocytic leukemia.

This clone was recorded at least ten times. The genes are TRBV7-9 and TRBJ2-7, with TRBD1 matching over 8 bases. Trimming removed 6 bases from V and 3 bases from J; junction bases left unmatched: 7. Germline CDR1 SEHNR, CDR2 FQNEAQ (reference sequence). This CDR3 contains 14 residues. The CDR3 nucleotides are TGTGCCAGCAGTCATCGGGACAGGAACTACGAGCAGTACTTC. Residues: CASSHRDRNYEQYF. Looking up the rest from reference TRBV7-9 and TRBJ2-7 gives the full variable domain: DTGVSQNPRHKITKRGQNVTFRCDPISEHNRLYWYRQTLGQGPEFLTYFQNEAQLEKSRLLSDRFSAERPKGSFSTLEIQRTEQGDSAMYLCASSHRDRNYEQYFGPGTRLTVT.

In regard to this clone: The sample holds other DNA sequences that translate to the same CDR3. The chain combines TRBV7-9 with TRBJ2-3, with D unresolved. Trimming cost V 1 base and J 0 bases, with 8 bases left between them. The CDR3 has 15 amino acids. CDR1 and CDR2 (germline): SEHNR, FQNEAQ (reference sequence). DNA for the CDR3: TGTGCCAGCAGCTTAGGCGACTCTAGCACAGATACGCAGTATTTT. It is translated as CASSLGDSSTDTQYF. Full variable domain (outside the CDR3, taken from reference TRBV7-9 and TRBJ2-3): DTGVSQNPRHKITKRGQNVTFRCDPISEHNRLYWYRQTLGQGPEFLTYFQNEAQLEKSRLLSDRFSAERPKGSFSTLEIQRTEQGDSAMYLCASSLGDSSTDTQYFGPGTRLTVL.

J is TRBJ1-1 and V is TRBV6-6; possibly TRBD1 for D (5 bases). CDR1 MNHNY and CDR2 SVGAGI come from the germline V gene (reference sequence). The CDR3 contains 13 residues. Between the trimmed V and J ends, which lost 4 bases and 4 bases, there was a span of 10 bases. In nucleotides, the CDR3 is TGTGCCAGCAGTTTCAGGGTGGGCACTGAAGCTTTCTTT. Protein sequence: CASSFRVGTEAFF.

CDR3 DNA: TGTGCCAGCAGCTTAGGTTCGGACTACTCCTACGAGCAGTACTTC. Amino acid sequence: CASSLGSDYSYEQYF. The chain recombines TRBV11-2 with TRBJ2-7; maybe TRBD2 (6 bases). The germline gives CDR1 SGHAT, CDR2 FQNNGV. V shed 1 base and J shed 0 bases, with 10 bases lying between them. The length of the CDR3 is 15 residues.

The chain links TRBV18 to TRBJ2-5; the D is unclear. V was pared by 4 bases and J by 2 bases, with 2 bases between. The germline gives CDR1 KGHSH, CDR2 LQKENI. The CDR3 consists of 11 residues. The CDR3: CASSRQETQYF. DNA of the CDR3: TGTGCCAGCTCACGGCAAGAGACCCAGTACTTC.

The rearrangement links TRBV4-1 to TRBJ1-5; D gene ambiguous. Trimming shortened V by 0 bases and J by 9 bases, and 9 bases separated the two germline ends. The V gene's germline CDR1 is MGHRA and CDR2 YSYEKL. The CDR3 sequence is 13 residues long. DNA of the CDR3: TGCGCCAGCAGCCAAGATGGCTACGGGCCCCAGCATTTT. This codes for CASSQDGYGPQHF.

The CDR3 spells CASTLVLGGELFF. CDR3 DNA: TGTGCCAGCACCCTCGTGCTTGGCGGGGAGCTGTTTTTT. This sequence joins TRBV7-3 and TRBJ2-2; unclear D gene. V was clipped by 7 bases and J by 7 bases, with 13 bases between them. The V gene's germline CDR1 is SGHTA and CDR2 FQGTGA. The CDR3 length is 13 residues.

The chain joins TRBV6-1 to TRBJ1-2; 9 nucleotides align to TRBD1. Trimming took 6 bases from V and 3 from J; bases not matched to a gene: 8. This CDR3 contains 15 residues. Germline CDR1 reads MNHNS; CDR2 reads SASEGT. The CDR3 loop reads CASRLRTGVDYGYTF. The CDR3 DNA follows: TGTGCCAGCAGACTCCGGACAGGGGTGGACTATGGCTACACCTTC.

Of note for this clone: One end of the junction fails to match germline, which may point to a read error. The chain couples TRBV5-1 to TRBJ2-5; TRBD1 agrees at 7 bases. The CDR3 is made up of 12 amino acids. The germline CDR1 and CDR2 sequences are SGHRS and YFSETQ. The CDR3, as DNA: TGCGTCAGCAGCGTCAGGGGGGAGACCCAGTACTTC. It codes for CVSSVRGETQYF.

The chain links TRBV4-1 to TRBJ1-6, with D hard to call. CDR3 length: 16 amino acids. CDR1 MGHRA and CDR2 YSYEKL come from the germline V gene. Trimming stripped 0 bases from V and 7 bases from J, with 13 bases between. CDR3 sequence reads: CASSQDIARPNSPLHF. The CDR3 nucleotides read TGCGCCAGCAGCCAAGATATCGCCAGGCCAAATTCACCCCTCCACTTT.

This sequence joins TRBV18 and TRBJ1-3; 9 positions match TRBD1. Trimming removed 2 bases from V and 3 bases from J; junction bases left unmatched: 8. The CDR3 has 17 amino acids. The germline V gene encodes CDR1 KGHSH and CDR2 LQKENI. The chain's CDR3 is CASSPNPGQGSGNTIYF. The CDR3 nucleotides read TGTGCCAGCTCACCAAACCCGGGACAGGGAAGTGGAAACACCATATATTTT.

The genes are TRBV27 and TRBJ2-5; D is perhaps TRBD1 (6 bases). This CDR3 region has 15 residues. In germline, CDR1 is MNHEY, CDR2 SMNVEV (reference sequence). V lost 4 bases, J lost 5 bases, and 17 bases lay in between. DNA of the CDR3: TGTGCCAGCAGTTCCAGGGGAAGGGGGACGGAGACCCAGTACTTC. As protein: CASSSRGRGTETQYF.

This clone was seen repeatedly, ten times or more. The rearrangement joins TRBV30 to TRBJ1-2; D uncertain. The germline CDR1 and CDR2 sequences are GTSNPN and SVGIG (reference sequence). The CDR3 is made up of 16 amino acids. V dropped 2 bases and J dropped 0 bases, with 16 bases sitting between them. CDR3 in amino acids: CAWSSWPMVSNYGYTF. As DNA, the CDR3 is TGTGCCTGGAGTTCTTGGCCCATGGTCTCTAACTATGGCTACACCTTC.

The genes are TRBV14 and TRBJ1-2; 9 bases agree with TRBD1. V shed 2 bases, J shed 5 bases, and the junction held 6 bases outside the gene matches. CDR1 and CDR2 from the germline V gene are SGHDN and FVKESK. CDR3 size: 15 residues. This chain's CDR3 is CASSQYSGTGYGYTF. CDR3 sequence (DNA): TGTGCCAGCAGCCAATACAGTGGGACAGGGTATGGCTACACCTTC.

The chain links TRBV7-9 to TRBJ2-3; perhaps TRBD2 as D (5 bases). Germline V lookup: CDR1 SEHNR, CDR2 FQNEAQ (reference sequence). V lost 4 bases and J lost 2, with 10 bases in between. The CDR3 runs to 14 residues. The CDR3 DNA follows: TGTGCCAGCAGCTCCGACCGGGACACAGATACGCAGTATTTT. This sequence encodes CASSSDRDTDTQYF.

V usage is TRBV4-1 and J usage is TRBJ1-5; TRBD1 is a possible D gene (5 bases). Germline CDR1 reads MGHRA; CDR2 reads YSYEKL. V was pared by 4 bases and J by 4 bases, with 14 bases between. The CDR3 runs 15 residues. The CDR3 sequence is CASSRDPGLNQPQHF. The CDR3 DNA reads as TGCGCCAGCAGCCGGGATCCGGGACTAAATCAGCCCCAGCATTTT.

The chain combines TRBV5-6 with TRBJ2-6; D gene ambiguous. The length of the CDR3 is 15 residues. Germline V gene sequence: CDR1 SGHDT, CDR2 YYEEEE. With 0 bases removed from V and 0 bases from J, the gap between germline ends came to 4 bases. The CDR3 reads CASSLGVSGANVLTF. The CDR3 region has the DNA TGTGCCAGCAGCTTGGGTGTCTCTGGGGCCAACGTCCTGACTTTC.

This clone has just a few counts. The chain employs TRBV5-4 and TRBJ2-7; the match to TRBD2 covers 8 bases. Unmatched junction bases numbered 10, after V lost 4 bases and J lost 1 base. The CDR3 length is 16 residues. Germline V gene lookup returns CDR1 SGHNT and CDR2 YYREEE (reference sequence). In DNA, the CDR3 is TGTGCCAGCAGCCCGGACCGCAGCGGGGGATCCTACGAGCAGTACTTC. Protein product: CASSPDRSGGSYEQYF.

This clone appeared many times. This chain links TRBV27 with TRBJ2-7; 12 bases are a match to TRBD1. CDR1 MNHEY and CDR2 SMNVEV come from the germline V gene (reference sequence). This CDR3 comprises 15 residues. The V and J ends lost 7 bases and 4 bases, in that order; junction bases with no gene match: 8. The CDR3 DNA sequence: TGTGCCAGCACCCCAGGGACAGGGGGCATTTACGAGCAGTACTTC. Amino acid sequence: CASTPGTGGIYEQYF.

J is TRBJ2-7 and V is TRBV7-2; weak D call: TRBD2 (6 bases). Trimming removed 5 bases from V and 6 bases from J, with 17 bases in between. CDR3 length: 14 amino acids. CDR1 is SGHTA and CDR2 is FQGNSA in the germline V gene. This chain's CDR3 is CASSRGGFSLEQYF. CDR3 DNA sequence: TGTGCCAGCAGCCGTGGGGGGTTTAGCCTCGAGCAGTACTTC.

The chain recombines TRBV7-6 with TRBJ2-3, with 13 bases that match TRBD2. J gave up 9 bases and V 1 base, and 16 bases lay outside the gene matches. CDR3 length: 19 amino acids. Germline CDR1 reads SGHVS; CDR2 reads FNYEAQ. Written as DNA, the CDR3 is TGTGCCAGCAGCTTAGGGGGGGTACTAGCGGGAGGGCCAACTTGGACGCAGTATTTT. This codes for CASSLGGVLAGGPTWTQYF.

This clone turned up a few times. The chain joins TRBV21-1 to TRBJ2-1; the DNA was not compared with TRBD2, the D call given in the table. TRBV21-1 is tagged as a pseudogene. CDR3 size: 18 residues. The CDR3 loop is CASSKAHEGRTSYNEQFF. The CDR3 DNA reads TGTGCCAGCAGCAAAGCGCATGAGGGTAGGACTTCCTACAATGAGCAGTTCTTC.

This chain connects TRBV29-1 to TRBJ1-2; D remains unclear. CDR1 is SQVTM and CDR2 is ANQGSEA in the germline V gene. The CDR3 sequence is 12 residues long. V was pared by 4 bases and J by 2 bases, with 8 bases between. For the CDR3, the DNA is TGCAGCGTTGGGAACCAAAACTATGGCTACACCTTC. This codes for CSVGNQNYGYTF.

The J gene is TRBJ1-1, the V gene TRBV19; D is unclear. The CDR3 extends over 14 amino acids. V was cut by 2 bases and J by 7 bases, with 14 bases left in between. CDR1 and CDR2 from the germline V gene are LNHDA and SQIVND (reference sequence). The CDR3 is CASSIRYQASEAFF. As DNA, the CDR3 is TGTGCCAGTAGTATAAGGTACCAGGCCAGTGAAGCTTTCTTT.

V usage is TRBV6-6 and J usage is TRBJ1-4, with D unclear. The CDR3 has 15 residues. V gave up 6 bases and J gave up 7 bases, with 18 bases separating them. Germline CDR1 and CDR2: MNHNY and SVGAGI (reference sequence). The CDR3 spells CASRPRRVLGEKLFF. The CDR3 region has the DNA TGTGCCAGCAGACCACGACGGGTGCTAGGTGAAAAACTGTTTTTT.

V is TRBV5-1 and J is TRBJ2-7; no reliable D call. The CDR3 is 13 amino acids. CDR1 and CDR2 (germline): SGHRS, YFSETQ. V gave up 1 base and J gave up 4 bases, with 9 bases separating them. The CDR3 DNA follows: TGCGCCAGCAGCTTGTTCTCGGGTTACGAGCAGTACTTC. This sequence encodes CASSLFSGYEQYF.